Presented here are 31 T cell receptor beta chains from one specimen sequenced in a study of cytomegalovirus exposure and HLA in healthy donors. The PCR was carried out with 60 Vbeta primers and 13 Jbeta primers. The data were produced by immunoSEQ multiplex PCR, yet TCRdb's version contains in-frame clones alone and is incomplete. The table records more than 200,000 clones, 82% of them present only once. Sample: PBMCs. The receptors were sampled from a man aged 40-49 years in good health and CMV-seropositive.

This chain uses TRBV19 with TRBJ2-1; 8 bases are shared with TRBD1. The germline gives CDR1 LNHDA, CDR2 SQIVND (reference sequence). The trim removed 10 bases at V and 1 base at J, leaving 6 bases unmatched. This CDR3 has 14 amino acids. The CDR3 DNA sequence: TGTGCCACCGATGACAGGGGATCCTACAATGAGCAGTTCTTC. It specifies CATDDRGSYNEQFF.

The chain has TRBV6-5 and TRBJ1-5; D unclear. The V gene lost 8 bases and the J gene lost 7 bases, with 9 bases spanning the gap. Looked up from germline, CDR1 is MNHEY and CDR2 is SVGAGI. The CDR3 covers 11 residues. The CDR3 nucleotides are TGTGCCAGCGGTTCGGAGCAGCCCCAGCATTTT. Its translation is CASGSEQPQHF.

This chain links TRBV6-6 with TRBJ1-6; 11 bases fit TRBD1. The germline V gene has CDR1 MNHNY and CDR2 SVGAGI (reference sequence). V lost 2 bases and J lost 9; bases outside the gene matches: 6. The CDR3 consists of 16 residues. CDR3: CASSYPGQGEVSPLHF. The CDR3 DNA is TGTGCCAGCAGTTACCCGGGACAGGGGGAAGTTTCACCCCTCCACTTT.

The gene calls are TRBV27 and TRBJ1-5; TRBD1 agrees at 7 bases. The trim removed 6 bases at V and 11 bases at J, leaving 13 bases unmatched. The germline V gene encodes CDR1 MNHEY and CDR2 SMNVEV (reference sequence). The CDR3 is made up of 14 amino acids. CDR3 loop: CASSVQGPLGTQHF. CDR3 nucleotides: TGTGCCAGCAGCGTACAGGGGCCCCTCGGGACCCAGCATTTT.

The chain uses TRBV5-1 and TRBJ1-1; 7 bases are a match to TRBD1. The CDR3 has 17 residues. After removal of 4 bases from V and 0 bases from J, the junction contained 12 bases not matched to a gene. Looked up from germline, CDR1 is SGHRS and CDR2 is YFSETQ. DNA of the CDR3: TGCGCCAGCAGCCCCAACCCGGTGACAGGGATGAACACTGAAGCTTTCTTT. Its translation is CASSPNPVTGMNTEAFF.

The CDR3 DNA reads TGTGCCAGCAGCCAGGGACAGGGGGCCTGGGAGACCCAGTACTTC. Encoded protein: CASSQGQGAWETQYF. The chain links TRBV11-2 to TRBJ2-5, with 12 bases fitting TRBD1. The V and J ends lost 5 bases and 5 bases, in that order; junction bases with no gene match: 6. CDR1 SGHAT and CDR2 FQNNGV come from the germline V gene. CDR3 length: 15 residues.

The genes are TRBV27 and TRBJ1-6; 10 bases map to TRBD1. CDR3 length: 17 amino acids. Germline values: CDR1 MNHEY, CDR2 SMNVEV (reference sequence). The V and J ends lost 5 bases and 7 bases, in that order; junction bases with no gene match: 11. This CDR3 reads CASSGRQGAKGNSPLHF. In nucleotides, the CDR3 is TGTGCCAGCAGTGGGCGACAGGGGGCGAAGGGGAATTCACCCCTCCACTTT.

The chain is built from TRBV27 and TRBJ2-1; TRBD2 might be the D (5 bases). V was cut by 3 bases and J by 3 bases, with 12 bases left in between. The V gene's germline CDR1 is MNHEY and CDR2 SMNVEV (reference sequence). This CDR3 contains 15 residues. The DNA of the CDR3 is TGTGCCAGCAGTTTTCGCCCTAGCAGCTACAATGAGCAGTTCTTC. It encodes CASSFRPSSYNEQFF.

This chain links TRBV15 with TRBJ2-5; 7 nucleotides align to TRBD1. With 0 bases clipped from V and 9 bases from J, the junction kept 10 bases outside the gene matches. Germline values: CDR1 LNHNV, CDR2 YYDKDF (reference sequence). The CDR3 has 15 residues. The CDR3 is CATSRDRQGYSAQYF. For the CDR3, the DNA is TGTGCCACCAGCAGAGATCGACAGGGATATTCGGCCCAGTACTTC.

V and J are TRBV18 and TRBJ2-3; TRBD2 matches at 9 bases. V dropped 0 bases and J dropped 1; count of bases not matched to a gene: 5. From germline, CDR1 is KGHSH and CDR2 LQKENI. This CDR3 is built from 17 residues. The CDR3 nucleotides are TGTGCCAGCTCACCACCAGGGCTAGCGGGACGCACAGATACGCAGTATTTT. Translated: CASSPPGLAGRTDTQYF.

The rearrangement uses TRBV6-5 and TRBJ1-2; D gene ambiguous. The length of the CDR3 is 14 residues. The germline V gene encodes CDR1 MNHEY and CDR2 SVGAGI. V dropped 2 bases and J dropped 4 bases, with 11 bases sitting between them. The chain's CDR3 is CASSYKLVGYGYTF. As DNA, the CDR3 is TGTGCCAGCAGTTACAAGTTAGTCGGCTATGGCTACACCTTC.

Note on this clone: The sample carries other DNA sequences with the same CDR3. The chain uses TRBV7-6 and TRBJ2-5; TRBD2 matches 8 bases. The CDR3 has 15 amino acids. Germline trimming cut 0 bases from V and 1 base from J; bases unmatched to any gene: 1. Germline V gene data show CDR1 as SGHVS and CDR2 as FNYEAQ. This chain's CDR3 is CASSLAAGGQETQYF. As DNA, the CDR3 is TGTGCCAGCAGCTTAGCGGCGGGGGGCCAAGAGACCCAGTACTTC.

V is TRBV7-6 and J is TRBJ2-7, with TRBD1 as a possible D gene (5 bases). The CDR3 totals 15 residues. From germline, CDR1 is SGHVS and CDR2 FNYEAQ. Trimming shortened V by 6 bases and J by 2 bases, and 17 bases separated the two germline ends. DNA of the CDR3: TGTGCCAGCAGATATGACAGTAGGGGTACCTACGAGCAGTACTTC. Translating gives CASRYDSRGTYEQYF.

This chain joins TRBV2 and TRBJ2-3, with 11 positions matching TRBD1. Germline V gene lookup returns CDR1 SNHLY and CDR2 FYNNEI. The CDR3 is made up of 14 amino acids. V lost 11 bases and J lost 13; bases outside the gene matches: 17. The CDR3 DNA follows: TGTGCCGGGGGGACAGGGGGTTCCCCAAAAGGGGAGTATTTT. Its translation is CAGGTGGSPKGEYF.

J is TRBJ2-2 and V is TRBV19, with D perhaps matching TRBD2 (6 bases). The CDR3 consists of 14 residues. Germline CDR1 reads LNHDA; CDR2 reads SQIVND (reference sequence). V lost 4 bases to trimming and J lost 6 bases, with 12 bases between them. Here the CDR3 DNA reads TGTGCCAGTAGTAGCCGGGAGACCCCCGGGGAGCTGTTTTTT. Translated: CASSSRETPGELFF.

This clone was detected only a few times. This rearrangement joins TRBV5-1 to TRBJ2-1, with TRBD2 identical over 8 bases. Germline V gene sequence: CDR1 SGHRS, CDR2 YFSETQ. The CDR3 is 15 amino acids. J lost 8 bases, V lost 7 bases, and 14 bases had no gene match. CDR3 bases: TGCGCCAGCTCTCCGCGGACTAGCTCCCAGGATGAGCAGTTCTTC. Its protein is CASSPRTSSQDEQFF.

The V call is TRBV7-9, the J call TRBJ1-2; D gene uncertain. Between the trimmed V and J ends, which lost 3 bases and 4 bases, there was a span of 9 bases. This CDR3 is built from 13 residues. Germline V gene lookup returns CDR1 SEHNR and CDR2 FQNEAQ (reference sequence). In DNA, the CDR3 is TGTGCCAGCAGCTTGTCAGTCACCTATGGCTACACCTTC. Protein product: CASSLSVTYGYTF.

This sequence joins TRBV7-3 and TRBJ2-1; a possible D gene is TRBD2 (5 bases). V lost 5 bases, J lost 1 base, and 15 bases lay in between. CDR3 length: 16 residues. Germline lookup yields CDR1 SGHTA and CDR2 FQGTGA. In DNA, the CDR3 is TGTGCCAGCAGCGCCCGGCCCGGGGAATCCTACAATGAGCAGTTCTTC. Its translation: CASSARPGESYNEQFF.

Worth noting for this clone: Other DNA sequences in this sample translate to the same CDR3. The V call is TRBV29-1, the J call TRBJ1-5; D gene unclear. CDR1 and CDR2 from the germline V gene are SQVTM and ANQGSEA. Deletions cut 0 bases from V and 2 bases from J, with 5 bases between. The CDR3 spans 13 residues. The CDR3 protein is CSVEEGGNQPQHF. The CDR3 DNA is TGCAGCGTTGAAGAGGGAGGCAATCAGCCCCAGCATTTT.

A few counts support this clone. This rearrangement joins TRBV7-2 to TRBJ1-5, with a tentative D call TRBD1 (5 bases). The V end was cut by 6 bases, the J end by 6 bases, with 21 bases between. The CDR3 extends over 16 amino acids. Germline V CDR1 and CDR2: SGHTA, FQGNSA. The DNA for the CDR3 is TGTGCCAGCAGTTCGCCCGGGACGGGGGGAGGTCAGCCCCAGCATTTT. This sequence encodes CASSSPGTGGGQPQHF.

The V gene is TRBV4-1, the J gene TRBJ1-2, with no clear D. Germline CDR1 reads MGHRA; CDR2 reads YSYEKL. The ends were cut back, 0 bases at V and 4 bases at J, with 9 bases in the middle. The CDR3 has 14 amino acids. CDR3 protein: CASSQEMAFYGYTF. The DNA of the CDR3 is TGCGCCAGCAGCCAAGAGATGGCCTTCTATGGCTACACCTTC.

This clone was detected ten times or more. The chain is built from TRBV19 and TRBJ2-5; TRBD2 matches 11 bases. V shed 4 bases, J shed 1 base, and the junction held 2 bases outside the gene matches. The CDR3 sequence is 15 residues long. Germline values: CDR1 LNHDA, CDR2 SQIVND (reference sequence). For the CDR3, the DNA is TGTGCCAGTAGTACTAGCGGGAGGACCCAAGAGACCCAGTACTTC. This sequence encodes CASSTSGRTQETQYF.

This clone turned up a few times. The rearrangement joins TRBV9 to TRBJ2-7, with 8 bases matching TRBD1. The CDR3 loop spans 14 amino acids. Germline CDR1 SGDLS, CDR2 YYNGEE. V was pared by 4 bases and J by 2 bases, with 5 bases of the junction left unmatched. This CDR3 reads CASSSGTGTYEQYF. The DNA for the CDR3 is TGTGCCAGCAGCTCCGGGACAGGAACCTACGAGCAGTACTTC. Looking up the rest from reference TRBV9 and TRBJ2-7 gives the full variable domain: DSGVTQTPKHLITATGQRVTLRCSPRSGDLSVYWYQQSLDQGLQFLIQYYNGEERAKGNILERFSAQQFPDLHSELNLSSLELGDSALYFCASSSGTGTYEQYFGPGTRLTVT.

The chain combines TRBV27 with TRBJ2-2, with a possible D match to TRBD1 (6 bases). Trimming cost V 5 bases and J 0 bases, with 19 bases left between them. The CDR3 length is 18 residues. CDR1 is MNHEY and CDR2 is SMNVEV in the germline V gene (reference sequence). Here the CDR3 reads CASSHPGQTSSNTGELFF. CDR3 nucleotides: TGTGCCAGCAGTCATCCAGGACAGACGTCTTCGAACACCGGGGAGCTGTTTTTT.

This chain uses TRBV5-4 with TRBJ2-3; TRBD1 matches at 10 bases. The CDR3 runs 15 residues. CDR1 is SGHNT and CDR2 is YYREEE in the germline V gene (reference sequence). Losses at the gene ends were 3 bases for V and 3 bases for J; bases not matched to a gene: 4. CDR3 protein: CASSSGQGGTDTQYF. The CDR3 nucleotides read TGTGCCAGCAGCTCCGGACAGGGGGGGACAGATACGCAGTATTTT. Variable domain in full (rest from reference TRBV5-4 and TRBJ2-3): ETGVTQSPTHLIKTRGQQVTLRCSSQSGHNTVSWYQQALGQGPQFIFQYYREEENGRGNFPPRFSGLQFPNYSSELNVNALELDDSALYLCASSSGQGGTDTQYFGPGTRLTVL.

The chain couples TRBV11-2 to TRBJ2-1; the match to TRBD2 covers 9 bases. The CDR3 has 14 amino acids. J was trimmed by 2 bases and V by 10 bases; bases with no gene match: 6. CDR1 and CDR2 (germline): SGHAT, FQNNGV. The chain's CDR3 is CATRTSETYNEQFF. The CDR3 region has the DNA TGTGCCACCCGGACTAGCGAGACCTACAATGAGCAGTTCTTC.

The genes are TRBV28 and TRBJ2-4; 12 nucleotides align to TRBD1. Unmatched junction bases numbered 10, after V lost 7 bases and J lost 6 bases. Germline V gene lookup returns CDR1 MDHEN and CDR2 SYDVKM. The CDR3 is 16 amino acids. CDR3: CASTPRGTGGGNIQYF. CDR3 sequence (DNA): TGTGCCAGCACCCCCCGGGGGACAGGGGGCGGAAACATTCAGTACTTC.

J is TRBJ2-1 and V is TRBV7-9; TRBD2 agrees at 12 bases. The CDR3 is 15 amino acids. CDR1 and CDR2 from the germline V gene are SEHNR and FQNEAQ (reference sequence). V gave up 7 bases and J gave up 10 bases; unmatched junction bases: 11. CDR3 loop: CASISGLAGLEEQFF. CDR3 nucleotide sequence: TGTGCCAGCATCTCTGGACTAGCGGGACTCGAGGAGCAGTTCTTC.

V usage is TRBV7-9 and J usage is TRBJ2-3; perhaps TRBD1 as D (6 bases). V was trimmed by 4 bases and J by 5 bases, leaving 16 bases between them. Germline CDR1 reads SEHNR; CDR2 reads FQNEAQ (reference sequence). CDR3 length equals 15 residues. The CDR3 coding sequence is TGTGCCAGCAGCTCGGGACAATCGTTGGGAGATACGCAGTATTTT. Translated, it gives CASSSGQSLGDTQYF.

The rearrangement joins TRBV7-9 to TRBJ2-7, with 13 bases lining up with TRBD2. Germline-derived CDR1 and CDR2 are SEHNR and FQNEAQ (reference sequence). Trimming removed 2 bases from V and 5 bases from J; junction bases left unmatched: 3. The CDR3 covers 15 residues. The CDR3 DNA reads TGTGCCAGCAGCTTAAGCGGGACTAGCGGGAACGAGCAGTACTTC. This encodes CASSLSGTSGNEQYF.

V gene TRBV6-4 combines with J gene TRBJ1-1, with 7 bases aligning to TRBD1. The length of the CDR3 is 13 residues. Germline lookup yields CDR1 MRHNA and CDR2 SNTAGT. J was trimmed by 4 bases and V by 4 bases; bases with no gene match: 3. The CDR3 here is CASSANRGTEAFF. The CDR3 coding sequence is TGTGCCAGCAGTGCCAACAGGGGCACTGAAGCTTTCTTT.